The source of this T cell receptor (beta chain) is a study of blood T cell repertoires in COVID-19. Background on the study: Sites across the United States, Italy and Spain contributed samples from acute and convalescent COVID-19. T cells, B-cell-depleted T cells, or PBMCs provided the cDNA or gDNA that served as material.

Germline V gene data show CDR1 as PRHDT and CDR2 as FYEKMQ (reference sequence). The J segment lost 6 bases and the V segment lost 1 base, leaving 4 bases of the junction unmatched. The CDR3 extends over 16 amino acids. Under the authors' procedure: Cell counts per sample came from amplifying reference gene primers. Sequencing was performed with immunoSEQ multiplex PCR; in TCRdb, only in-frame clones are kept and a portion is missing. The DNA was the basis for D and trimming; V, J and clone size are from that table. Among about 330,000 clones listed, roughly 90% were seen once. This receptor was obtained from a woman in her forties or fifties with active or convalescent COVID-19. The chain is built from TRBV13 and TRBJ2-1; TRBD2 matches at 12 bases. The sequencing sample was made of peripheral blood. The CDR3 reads CASSLVRTSGTNEQFF. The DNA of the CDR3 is TGTGCCAGCAGCTTAGTACGGACTAGCGGGACCAATGAGCAGTTCTTC.